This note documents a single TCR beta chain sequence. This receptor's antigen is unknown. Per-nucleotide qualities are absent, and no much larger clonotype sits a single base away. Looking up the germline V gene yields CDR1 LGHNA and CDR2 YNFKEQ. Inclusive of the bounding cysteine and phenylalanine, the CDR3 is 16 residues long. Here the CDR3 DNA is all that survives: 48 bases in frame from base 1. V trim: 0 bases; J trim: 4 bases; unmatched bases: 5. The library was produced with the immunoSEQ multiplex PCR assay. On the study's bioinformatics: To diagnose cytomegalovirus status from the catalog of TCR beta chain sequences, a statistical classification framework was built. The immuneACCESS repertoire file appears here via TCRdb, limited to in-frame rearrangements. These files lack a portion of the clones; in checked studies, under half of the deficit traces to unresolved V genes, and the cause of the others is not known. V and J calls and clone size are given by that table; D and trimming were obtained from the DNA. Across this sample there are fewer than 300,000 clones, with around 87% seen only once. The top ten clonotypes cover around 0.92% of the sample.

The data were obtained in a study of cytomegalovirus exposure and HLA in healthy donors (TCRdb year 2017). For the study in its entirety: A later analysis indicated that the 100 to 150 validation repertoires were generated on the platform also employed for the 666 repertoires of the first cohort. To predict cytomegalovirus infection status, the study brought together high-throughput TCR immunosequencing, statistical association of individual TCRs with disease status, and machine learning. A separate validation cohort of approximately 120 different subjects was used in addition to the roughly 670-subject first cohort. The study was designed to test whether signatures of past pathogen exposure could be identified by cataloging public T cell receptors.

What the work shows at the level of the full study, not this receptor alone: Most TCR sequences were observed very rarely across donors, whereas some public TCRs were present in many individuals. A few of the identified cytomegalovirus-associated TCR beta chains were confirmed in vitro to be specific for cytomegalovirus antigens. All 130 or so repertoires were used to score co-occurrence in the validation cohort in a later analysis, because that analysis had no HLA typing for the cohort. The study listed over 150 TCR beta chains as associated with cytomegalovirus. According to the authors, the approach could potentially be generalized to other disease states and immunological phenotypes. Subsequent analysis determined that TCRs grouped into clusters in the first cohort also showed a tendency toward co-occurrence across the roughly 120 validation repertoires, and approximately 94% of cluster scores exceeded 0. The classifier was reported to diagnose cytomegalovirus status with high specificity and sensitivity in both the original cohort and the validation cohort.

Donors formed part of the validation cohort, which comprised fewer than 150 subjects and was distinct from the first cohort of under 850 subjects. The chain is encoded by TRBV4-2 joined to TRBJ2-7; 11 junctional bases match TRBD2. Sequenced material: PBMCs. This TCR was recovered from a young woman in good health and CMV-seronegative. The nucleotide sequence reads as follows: TGTGCCAGCAGCCAAGATCAGGCTAGCGGGAGGTACGAGCAGTACTTC. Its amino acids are CASSQDQASGRYEQYF.